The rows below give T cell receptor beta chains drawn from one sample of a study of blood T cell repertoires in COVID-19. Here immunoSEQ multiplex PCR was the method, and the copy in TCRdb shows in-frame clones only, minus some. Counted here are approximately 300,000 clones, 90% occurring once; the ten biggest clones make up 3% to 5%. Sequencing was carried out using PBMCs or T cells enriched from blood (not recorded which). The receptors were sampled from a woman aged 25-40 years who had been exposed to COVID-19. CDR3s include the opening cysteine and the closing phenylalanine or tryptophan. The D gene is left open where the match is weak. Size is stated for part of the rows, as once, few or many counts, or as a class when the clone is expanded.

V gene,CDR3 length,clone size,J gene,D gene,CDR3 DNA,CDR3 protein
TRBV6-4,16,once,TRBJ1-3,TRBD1,TGTGCCAGCAGTGCCGGGACAGATCACTCTGGAAACACCATATATTTT,CASSAGTDHSGNTIYF
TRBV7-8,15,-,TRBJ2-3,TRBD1,TGTGCCAGCAGCTTACCGGGACAGGGAACAGATACGCAGTATTTT,CASSLPGQGTDTQYF
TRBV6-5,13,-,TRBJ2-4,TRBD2,TGTGCCAGCACGCGGGGGGTCGGGAACATTCAGTACTTC,CASTRGVGNIQYF
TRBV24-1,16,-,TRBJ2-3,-,TGTGCCACCAGTGGAAGACAGGACGAAAGCACAGATACGCAGTATTTT,CATSGRQDESTDTQYF
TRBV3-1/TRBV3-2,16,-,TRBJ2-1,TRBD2,TGTGCCAGCAGCCAAGTAGCGGGGGGGGTCTACAATGAGCAGTTCTTC,CASSQVAGGVYNEQFF
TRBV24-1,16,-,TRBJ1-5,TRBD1,TGTGCCACCAGTGACCTGGGACAGGGGACTAATCAGCCCCAGCATTTT,CATSDLGQGTNQPQHF
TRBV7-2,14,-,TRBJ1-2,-,TGTGCCAGCAGCTTCCAGGACTTTACGGGGGGCTACACCTTC,CASSFQDFTGGYTF
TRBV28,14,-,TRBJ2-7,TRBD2,TGTGCCAGCAGTGTAGCGGGGGGGCATTACGAGCAGTACTTC,CASSVAGGHYEQYF
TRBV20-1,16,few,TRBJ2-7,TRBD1,TGCAGTGCTAGTAGAAGGGGGCTAGCTTCGCTCGGTTTACAGTACTTC,CSASRRGLASLGLQYF
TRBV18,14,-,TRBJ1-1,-,TGTGCCAGCTCACCACAGGGGCCGAACACTGAAGCTTTCTTT,CASSPQGPNTEAFF
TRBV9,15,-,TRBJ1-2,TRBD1,TGTGCCAGCAGCGTTGCAGGGGGCGCGCACTATGGCTACACCTTC,CASSVAGGAHYGYTF
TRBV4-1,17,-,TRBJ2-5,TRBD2,TGCGCCAGCAGCCAAGATGGGGGACTAGCCCGAAAAGAGACCCAGTACTTC,CASSQDGGLARKETQYF
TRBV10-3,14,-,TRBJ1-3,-,TGTGCCATCAGCGCCGCGAGCCGTGGAAACACCATATATTTT,CAISAASRGNTIYF
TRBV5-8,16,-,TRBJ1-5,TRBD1,TGTGCCAGCAGCCCCTTGGGGAAGGACAGGGATCAGCCCCAGCATTTT,CASSPLGKDRDQPQHF
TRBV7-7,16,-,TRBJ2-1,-,TGTGCCAGCAGCTTAGGTATCCGGACAGAGACCAATGAGCAGTTCTTC,CASSLGIRTETNEQFF
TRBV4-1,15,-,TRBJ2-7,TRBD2,TGCGCCAGCAGCCAAGATGCTAGCGGGTGGGGGCGGCAGTACTTC,CASSQDASGWGRQYF
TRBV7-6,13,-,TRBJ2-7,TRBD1,TGTGCCAGCAGCCCGGGACAGGACTACGAGCAGTACTTC,CASSPGQDYEQYF
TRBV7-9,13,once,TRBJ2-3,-,TGTGCCAGCAGCTTAGGCGACACAGATACGCAGTATTTT,CASSLGDTDTQYF